The present TCR beta chain was sequenced within a study of T cell responses to AZD1222 COVID-19 vaccine (dated by TCRdb to about 2021). At the level of the whole study: AZD1222 recipients with second doses at about 4 weeks or about 12 weeks were pooled, because spike-specific TCR depth and breadth did not differ between schedules. TCR sequencing was performed for roughly 250 trial participants, of whom about 200 were given two doses of AZD1222 and around 26 were given two doses of MenACWY control vaccine. Trial participants were enrolled by age into 18-55, 56-69 and 70-plus year subgroups, with approximately 150, 30 and 60 TCR-sequenced participants respectively. Overall study results and their limits: Conclusions about previously exposed vaccinees were limited because only a handful of AZD1222 recipients were SARS-CoV-2 seropositive at baseline. A significant rise in spike-specific TCR breadth and depth was observed after two AZD1222 doses relative to day 0 and relative to MenACWY recipients. Because no samples from the day 14 peak response were available, repertoires could be characterized only after the peak T cell response. CD4 TCRs associated with the vaccine covered the entire spike protein, and the dominant responses were in regions 160-218 and 743-854. In the small 56-69-year group, the increase in depth fell short of significance, most likely because of low power. Participants were mostly white British, with more females than males. The authors suggested clonal diversity may have been underestimated. Nearly half of unique spike-specific TCRs reportedly recognized epitopes outside regions mutated in the B.1.351 and B.1.1.7 variants.

There are 16 amino acids in the CDR3, from cysteine to phenylalanine inclusive. Just CDR3 DNA is preserved here, 48 bases in frame from base 1. CDR1 and CDR2 are drawn from the germline V gene (reference sequence): MNHNY, SVGAGI. At the junction V is shortened by 5 bases and J by 0 bases; bases outside the gene matches: 9. The CDR3 regions of human TCRbeta chains were analyzed by immunosequencing. Processing in the source paper ran as follows. Repertoire TCRs were matched against a reference library of SARS-CoV-2-specific TCRs generated with the MIRA antigen-specificity platform. Breadth was defined as the fraction of unique TCRs that were SARS-CoV-2-associated. Depth was defined as the fraction of total T cells that were SARS-CoV-2-associated. Using the MIRA data, every spike-specific TCR was mapped to the spike region that the TCR reacted to and assigned to either a CD4 or a CD8 class. Log10-transformed breadth and depth values were compared by one-way ANOVA with Sidak's multiple comparisons tests. As stored in TCRdb, this immuneACCESS dataset retains in-frame rearrangements with V and J assigned. A fraction of the clones does not appear; measured against another copy, unresolved V genes explain less than half of the discrepancy, and the remainder lacks a known reason. V, J and clone size derive from that table, while D and trimming were established from the DNA sequence. The sample includes roughly 120,000 clones, with about 87% observed a single time. The top ten clones comprise over 4.5% of the sample.

The time point label, read with the paper, signifies: baseline before first vaccination. Samples from vaccinated people were obtained from the UK trials COV001 and COV002, which included a single-blind randomized controlled phase 2/3 trial of AZD1222 (ChAdOx1 nCoV-19) in healthy adults. For TCRbeta chain sequencing, PBMC samples were collected from trial participants at day 0 and at day 28 after the second dose. On this clone: Its antigen is still unknown. Nothing much larger sits one base from this clone, and base qualities are not available.

The TCR comes from an adult in good health. Here the chain combines TRBV6-6 and TRBJ1-2, with 7 central nucleotides matching TRBD1. Sequenced material: peripheral blood, taken on day 0 of AZD1222 vaccination. The DNA sequence is given as TGTGCCAGCAGTCCCAGAGGACAGGACTCTAACTATGGCTACACCTTC. Its protein reads: CASSPRGQDSNYGYTF.